This T cell receptor (beta chain) was sequenced for a study of CD8 T cells in ankylosing spondylitis. The study, taken as a whole, reports: Previous work reported some of these motif variants in the synovial fluid and blood of reactive arthritis. Clones linked to disease were reported to show significant enrichment in matched ankylosing spondylitis synovial fluid.

Preparation of TCR beta libraries was done by quantitative 5'-RACE with molecular barcodes. TCRdb reanalysed the 5' RACE reads using MiXCR and keeps one entry per CDR3 protein. The data hold more than 250,000 distinct CDR3 sequences, with around a tenth observed a single time. The CDR3 extends over 14 amino acids. After removal of 4 bases from V and 7 bases from J, the junction contained 9 bases not matched to a gene. CDR1 is DFQATT, CDR2 SNEGSKA, per germline (reference sequence). This clonotype came up many times. The antigen is unknown. Sequenced sample: blood, either unsorted or a sorted T cell fraction (not recorded which). This chain links TRBV20-1 with TRBJ2-1; 8 positions agree with TRBD1. The sequence was obtained from a female donor with ankylosing spondylitis or in good health (not recorded which). CDR3 sequence (DNA): TGCAGTGCTACCACCGCGACAGGGGCGAATGAGCAGTTCTTC. It codes for CSATTATGANEQFF.